A single sample is the source of the 18 T cell receptor beta chains below, sequenced in a study of breast tumors, draining lymph nodes, adjacent tissues. TCRdb reprocessed the multiplex PCR reads via MiXCR and lists one record per CDR3 protein. Of under 250,000 distinct CDR3 sequences in the sample, roughly 32% are singletons; the top ten hold over 1.1%. Breast cancer patients provided tissue from their axillary draining lymph nodes. Specimen: axillary lymph node tissue. These receptors were obtained from a female donor with breast cancer. Some clones in this sample may be carry-over from other donors' samples.

This clonotype was seen ten or more times. This sequence joins TRBV12-3 or TRBV12-4 and TRBJ2-1, with 7 bases fitting TRBD2. Losses at the gene ends were 3 bases for V and 7 bases for J; bases not matched to a gene: 18. The CDR3 extends over 18 amino acids. DNA for the CDR3: TGTGCCAGCAGTTTCTGGGACTATAGGCGTCGGTTTAGGAATGAGCAGTTCTTC. This sequence encodes CASSFWDYRRRFRNEQFF.

The chain has TRBV12-3 or TRBV12-4 and TRBJ1-3, with D perhaps TRBD1 (5 bases). The CDR3 extends over 13 amino acids. Trimming removed 5 bases at V and 4 bases at J, with 9 bases between. The CDR3 nucleotides are TGTGCCAGCAGTGCGGGGCAAGGAAACACCATATATTTT. Amino acid sequence: CASSAGQGNTIYF.

This clonotype was counted many times. The V gene is TRBV12-3 or TRBV12-4, the J gene TRBJ2-1, with TRBD2 identical over 11 bases. Trimming cost V 6 bases and J 2 bases; bases outside gene matches: 6. There are 16 residues in the CDR3. CDR3 residues: CASRISGRAPYNEQFF. Written as DNA, the CDR3 is TGTGCCAGCAGGATTAGCGGGAGGGCCCCCTACAATGAGCAGTTCTTC.

The rearrangement uses TRBV5-1 and TRBJ1-1, with a possible D match to TRBD1 (6 bases). The CDR3 is 14 residues long. V lost 6 bases and J lost 2, with 14 bases in between. Germline CDR1 SGHRS, CDR2 YFSETQ. The CDR3 loop is CASNEGGYNTEAFF. The CDR3 coding sequence is TGCGCCAGCAATGAGGGGGGGTACAACACTGAAGCTTTCTTT.

This rearrangement joins TRBV28 to TRBJ2-1; the match to TRBD2 covers 9 bases. V trimming: 2 bases; J trimming: 5 bases; junction bases outside the gene matches: 4. The CDR3 contains 15 residues. Germline V gene data show CDR1 as MDHEN and CDR2 as SYDVKM. The CDR3, as DNA: TGTGCCAGCAGTTTACCGGGACTAGCTAACAATGAGCAGTTCTTC. It is translated as CASSLPGLANNEQFF.

Turning to this clonotype: This likely comes from a read error, as the CDR3 has no conserved phenylalanine or tryptophan at its end. The rearrangement links TRBV6-5 to TRBJ1-6; D perhaps matches TRBD1 (5 bases). The germline gives CDR1 MNHEY, CDR2 SVGAGI. CDR3 size: 17 residues. The CDR3: CASSHSMGRGGNSPLHV. CDR3 sequence (DNA): TGTGCCAGCAGTCACTCGATGGGGCGGGGAGGTAATTCACCCCTCCACGTT.

The rearrangement uses TRBV6-1 and TRBJ1-2; maybe TRBD1 (5 bases). The CDR3 has 14 residues. Per germline, CDR1 MNHNS and CDR2 SASEGT. V was clipped by 5 bases and J by 7 bases, with 17 bases between them. Written as DNA, the CDR3 is TGTGCCAGCAGTCAATTGGCCGGGGACCGTGGCTACACCTTC. This translates into CASSQLAGDRGYTF.

As concerns this clonotype: A junction boundary mismatches the germline segment, possibly from a read error. The J gene is TRBJ1-4, the V gene TRBV12-3 or TRBV12-4, with D hard to call. CDR3 size: 13 residues. Here the CDR3 DNA reads TGTGCCAGCAGTTTGGGGTCATTTGAAAGACTGTTTTTT. Translation: CASSLGSFERLFF.

The genes are TRBV9 and TRBJ2-7, with 8 bases identical to TRBD2. Germline-derived CDR1 and CDR2 are SGDLS and YYNGEE. V lost 4 bases to trimming and J lost 2 bases; unmatched junction nucleotides: 5. The CDR3 consists of 14 residues. CDR3 sequence reads: CASSCSGVTYEQYF. The CDR3 nucleotides are TGTGCCAGCAGCTGTAGCGGGGTTACCTACGAGCAGTACTTC.

The chain couples TRBV7-8 to TRBJ1-1, with D unclear. V lost 5 bases to trimming and J lost 1 base, with 14 bases between them. The CDR3 consists of 15 residues. The germline V gene encodes CDR1 SGHVS and CDR2 FQNEAQ. DNA for the CDR3: TGTGCCAGCAGCCCGAACCCAGACAAGAACACTGAAGCTTTCTTT. Translation: CASSPNPDKNTEAFF.

This clonotype was counted only a few times. A much larger clone differs from this one at a single base, so this may be a read error. This rearrangement joins TRBV7-3 to TRBJ2-3, with D hard to call. TRBJ1-5 matches the DNA end more closely, so the J call is doubtful. Germline V gives CDR1 SGHTA, CDR2 FQGTGA. The length of the CDR3 is 15 residues. The CDR3 DNA reads TGTGCCAGCAGCTTAGAGAGACTAGCGGGAGATACGCAGCATTTT. This encodes CASSLERLAGDTQHF.

A word on this clonotype: This may be a read error: a much more frequent sequence differs by one nucleotide. The CDR3 nucleotides read TGTGCCAGCAGCACCCGACAGGGGGCGTCAATTCGCGGGCCCCAGTACTTC. Encoded protein: CASSTRQGASIRGPQYF. This chain links TRBV7-8 with TRBJ2-5; TRBD1 aligns across 10 bases. The germline CDR1 and CDR2 sequences are SGHVS and FQNEAQ. V trimming: 5 bases; J trimming: 9 bases; junction bases outside the gene matches: 18. CDR3 length: 17 residues. The full variable domain, with the rest looked up from reference TRBV7-8 and TRBJ2-5, is GAGVSQSPRYKVAKRGQDVALRCDPISGHVSLFWYQQALGQGPEFLTYFQNEAQLDKSGLPSDRFFAERPEGSVSTLKIQRTQQEDSAVYLCASSTRQGASIRGPQYFGPGTRLLVL.

This clonotype was picked up many times. V gene TRBV7-3 combines with J gene TRBJ2-1; TRBD1 matches 10 bases. Per germline, CDR1 SGHTA and CDR2 FQGTGA. J gave up 7 bases and V 1 base, and 13 bases lay outside the gene matches. The CDR3 is 18 residues long. The CDR3 loop reads CASSLRLGPGQGQNEQFF. The CDR3 DNA sequence: TGTGCCAGCAGCTTAAGGCTGGGCCCGGGACAGGGGCAAAATGAGCAGTTCTTC.

This clonotype was seen only a few times. A much larger clone sits a single nucleotide away, making a read error possible. This likely comes from a read error, as the CDR3 has no conserved phenylalanine or tryptophan at its end. The V call is TRBV29-1, the J call TRBJ2-2, with no clear D. The CDR3 runs to 12 residues. Germline CDR1 and CDR2: SQVTM and ANQGSEA. The V and J ends lost 7 bases and 3 bases respectively, with 9 bases between them. CDR3 in amino acids: CSALTHTGELFS. CDR3 DNA: TGCAGCGCGCTGACCCACACCGGGGAGCTGTTTTCT.

This clonotype turned up a few times. This clone may be a read error of a much larger clone one base away. The chain is built from TRBV12-3 or TRBV12-4 and TRBJ1-4; weak D call: TRBD1 (5 bases). V was pared by 4 bases and J by 0 bases, with 9 bases between. CDR3 length: 15 residues. This CDR3 is CASSCGGATNEKLFF. The CDR3 coding sequence is TGTGCCAGCAGTTGCGGGGGGGCAACTAATGAAAAACTGTTTTTT.

This clonotype came up once. The chain recombines TRBV4-2 with TRBJ1-5, with a possible D match to TRBD1 (5 bases). V lost 1 base and J lost 2, with 12 bases in between. This CDR3 region has 16 residues. In germline, CDR1 is LGHNA, CDR2 YNFKEQ. This chain's CDR3 is CASSQGQGLCNQPQHF. The DNA of the CDR3 is TGTGCCAGCAGCCAAGGCCAGGGTTTGTGCAATCAGCCCCAGCATTTT.

This clonotype has a handful of counts. A much larger clone is a single base away; this may be a read error. The V and J genes are TRBV6-1 and TRBJ1-6; D is unclear. The CDR3 has 14 residues. Germline lookup yields CDR1 MNHNS and CDR2 SASEGT. V was cut by 6 bases and J by 7 bases, with 13 bases left in between. The CDR3 nucleotides are TGTGCCAGCAGGCTCGGGCAGACGAATTCACCCCTCCACTTT. Residues: CASRLGQTNSPLHF.

The CDR3 bases are TGTGCCAGCTGGGATAGCGGGGGGCTCAACACCGGGGAGCTGTTTTTT. Translation: CASWDSGGLNTGELFF. The chain links TRBV11-1 to TRBJ2-2; 10 nucleotides agree with TRBD2. Trimming at V came to 8 bases and at J to 2 bases, leaving 8 bases not matched to a gene. Germline values: CDR1 SGHAT, CDR2 FQDESV (reference sequence). CDR3 size: 16 residues. Full variable domain (rest looked up from reference TRBV11-1 and TRBJ2-2): EAEVAQSPRYKITEKSQAVAFWCDPISGHATLYWYRQILGQGPELLVQFQDESVVDDSQLPKDRFSAERLKGVDSTLKIQPAELGDSAMYLCASWDSGGLNTGELFFGEGSRLTVL.